This T cell receptor (beta chain) was obtained from a study of blood T cells in healthy people across ages. Broader study findings: Age advanced and TCR beta diversity per million T cells fell, roughly linearly. It was not known whether donors were CMV positive (a possible confounder of expanded clonotype changes).

It was with a sample-barcoded 5' primer and a J-beta primer mix that a second PCR of roughly 7 to 12 cycles was run. TCRdb reprocessed the 5' RACE reads with MiXCR, giving one entry per CDR3 protein. The sample contains about 1.4 million distinct CDR3 sequences, 55% to 75% of which appear only once. The V and J ends lost 6 bases and 5 bases respectively, with 22 bases between them. This CDR3 has 15 residues. Per germline, CDR1 DFQATT and CDR2 SNEGSKA (reference sequence). For this clonotype: The target antigen is unknown.

Collection of approximately 9.3 milliliters of peripheral blood was performed for each donor. The sequenced sample consisted of blood. The chain employs TRBV20-1 and TRBJ2-5; D ambiguous. The sequence was obtained from a man aged 18 to 29 in good health. The CDR3 DNA is TGCAGTGCACCCCCGGCCACGCTTCTCCGGGAGACCCAGTACTTC. Its protein is CSAPPATLLRETQYF.